Listed below are T cell receptor beta chains from one sample, sequenced in a study of cytomegalovirus exposure and HLA in healthy donors. The protocol was immunoSEQ multiplex PCR, while the TCRdb copy is restricted to in-frame clones and leaves out a portion. The sample has about 190,000 clones, roughly 80% seen once. Sample: PBMCs. All receptors come from a man aged 35 to 55 in good health and CMV-seropositive. The CDR3 runs from the conserved cysteine through the conserved F or W. Each record gives: clone size, V gene, D gene, J gene, CDR3 DNA, CDR3 protein. D genes are given only for firm matches. The size field is filled for only some rows; it gives once, few, many or a size class.

abundance: -; v_gene: TRBV25-1; d_gene: -; j_gene: TRBJ1-4; CDR3nt: TGTGCCAGCAGGCCACAGGGTATCTGGGAAAAACTGTTTTTT; CDR3aa: CASRPQGIWEKLFF
abundance: -; v_gene: TRBV15; d_gene: TRBD1; j_gene: TRBJ2-5; CDR3nt: TGTGCCACCAGCGCATCCTTGACAGGGTTGGAGACCCAGTACTTC; CDR3aa: CATSASLTGLETQYF
abundance: -; v_gene: TRBV18; d_gene: TRBD1; j_gene: TRBJ2-7; CDR3nt: TGTGCCAGCTCACCACCAGAGGACAGGGGTAACGAGCAGTACTTC; CDR3aa: CASSPPEDRGNEQYF
abundance: -; v_gene: TRBV30; d_gene: TRBD1; j_gene: TRBJ1-1; CDR3nt: TGTGCCTGGGGACAGGGCATCAACACTGAAGCTTTCTTT; CDR3aa: CAWGQGINTEAFF
abundance: -; v_gene: TRBV7-2; d_gene: TRBD2; j_gene: TRBJ2-7; CDR3nt: TGTGCCAGCAGCACCCGACTAGCGGGGCCCTACGAGCAGTACTTC; CDR3aa: CASSTRLAGPYEQYF
abundance: -; v_gene: TRBV30; d_gene: -; j_gene: TRBJ1-1; CDR3nt: TGTGCCTGGAGTGGAGGTTACGGGGGGACTGAAGCTTTCTTT; CDR3aa: CAWSGGYGGTEAFF
abundance: -; v_gene: TRBV28; d_gene: -; j_gene: TRBJ2-7; CDR3nt: TGTGCCAGCACTGGGACACTTTCCTACGAGCAGTACTTC; CDR3aa: CASTGTLSYEQYF
abundance: -; v_gene: TRBV4-1; d_gene: TRBD2; j_gene: TRBJ2-7; CDR3nt: TGCGCCAGCAGCCAAGCGAATAGCGGGGGGGTGTACGAGCAGTACTTC; CDR3aa: CASSQANSGGVYEQYF
abundance: -; v_gene: TRBV20-1; d_gene: -; j_gene: TRBJ2-5; CDR3nt: TGCAGTGCTAGGCGCCAAGAGACCCAGTACTTC; CDR3aa: CSARRQETQYF
abundance: -; v_gene: TRBV13; d_gene: -; j_gene: TRBJ1-4; CDR3nt: TGTGCCAGCAGCTTCGGGAGGGAGGCAACTAATGAAAAACTGTTTTTT; CDR3aa: CASSFGREATNEKLFF
abundance: -; v_gene: TRBV9; d_gene: TRBD2; j_gene: TRBJ2-2; CDR3nt: TGTGCCAGCAGCAGTCTAGCGGGGGGCTCTTACGGGGAGCTGTTTTTT; CDR3aa: CASSSLAGGSYGELFF
abundance: -; v_gene: TRBV18; d_gene: -; j_gene: TRBJ2-5; CDR3nt: TGTGCCAGCTCACTGCGTACTCAAGAGACCCAGTACTTC; CDR3aa: CASSLRTQETQYF
abundance: once; v_gene: TRBV9; d_gene: TRBD1; j_gene: TRBJ2-1; CDR3nt: TGTGCCAGCAGCGTCGGACAGGACTCCTACAATGAGCAGTTCTTC; CDR3aa: CASSVGQDSYNEQFF
abundance: -; v_gene: TRBV5-4; d_gene: -; j_gene: TRBJ2-5; CDR3nt: TGTGCCAGCAGCTTAGACGGGGGAGGAGGGACCCAGTACTTC; CDR3aa: CASSLDGGGGTQYF
abundance: -; v_gene: TRBV6-6; d_gene: -; j_gene: TRBJ2-7; CDR3nt: TGTGCCAGCAGCCTCCCGTATTACGAGCAGTACTTC; CDR3aa: CASSLPYYEQYF